Following are 27 T cell receptor beta chains from one sample sequenced in a study of blood T cell repertoires in COVID-19. This table comes from immunoSEQ multiplex PCR, and its TCRdb copy is limited to in-frame clones, with some not included. The sample carries 150,000 to 200,000 clones, around 82% recorded once. Material for sequencing was peripheral blood. The receptors here all came from a woman aged 80 or over with acute or convalescent COVID-19.

The V call is TRBV6-6, the J call TRBJ2-7, with 9 positions matching TRBD1. This CDR3 contains 14 residues. CDR1 is MNHNY and CDR2 is SVGAGI in the germline V gene (reference sequence). The ends lost 5 bases at V and 2 bases at J; junction bases unmatched: 4. CDR3 sequence: CASSPRTGAYEQYF. DNA for the CDR3: TGTGCCAGCAGTCCTCGGACAGGGGCCTACGAGCAGTACTTC.

The chain has TRBV11-3 and TRBJ2-7; 9 positions agree with TRBD2. The V and J ends lost 6 bases and 6 bases, in that order; junction bases with no gene match: 3. Germline values: CDR1 SGHNT, CDR2 YENEEA. CDR3 length: 12 amino acids. For the CDR3, the DNA is TGTGCCAGCAGTTGGCGGGGGGGCGAGCAGTACTTC. It specifies CASSWRGGEQYF.

This sequence joins TRBV7-2 and TRBJ1-5; tentative D call: TRBD1 (5 bases). Between the trimmed V and J ends, which lost 5 bases and 9 bases, there was a span of 8 bases. The germline CDR1 and CDR2 sequences are SGHTA and FQGNSA. The CDR3 covers 11 residues. Here the CDR3 reads CASSRGGPQHF. In DNA form, the CDR3 reads TGTGCCAGCAGCCGGGGGGGGCCCCAGCATTTT. Full variable domain (missing parts from reference TRBV7-2 and TRBJ1-5): GAGVSQSPSNKVTEKGKDVELRCDPISGHTALYWYRQSLGQGLEFLIYFQGNSAPDKSGLPSDRFSAERTGGSVSTLTIQRTQQEDSAVYLCASSRGGPQHFGDGTRLSIL.

This clone appeared a few times. The chain recombines TRBV6-1 with TRBJ1-2; TRBD1 might be the D (6 bases). The V gene lost 2 bases and the J gene lost 4 bases, with 14 bases spanning the gap. The CDR3 consists of 15 residues. Germline CDR1 reads MNHNS; CDR2 reads SASEGT. The CDR3 region is CASSEWTELAYGYTF. The CDR3 DNA reads TGTGCCAGCAGTGAATGGACAGAGTTAGCCTATGGCTACACCTTC.

Only one count was recorded for this clone. Written as DNA, the CDR3 is TGTGCTAGTGGTTTGACGGTAAATCAGCCCCAGCATTTT. Residues: CASGLTVNQPQHF. The chain uses TRBV12-5 and TRBJ1-5; D uncertain. Trimming pared 2 bases from V and 4 bases from J, leaving 6 bases between. Germline V gene data show CDR1 as LGHNT and CDR2 as FRNRAP. The CDR3 consists of 13 residues.

The chain combines TRBV5-1 with TRBJ2-5, with 11 bases identical to TRBD2. CDR1 is SGHRS, CDR2 YFSETQ, per germline. There are 16 residues in the CDR3. Trimming cost V 0 bases and J 7 bases; bases outside gene matches: 8. The CDR3 loop is CASSLEYSGRAGTQYF. CDR3 bases: TGCGCCAGCAGCTTGGAATATAGCGGGAGGGCCGGGACCCAGTACTTC.

This chain uses TRBV5-5 with TRBJ2-7; 9 nucleotides line up with TRBD1. CDR1 and CDR2 from the germline V gene are SGHKS and YYEKEE (reference sequence). The junction had 5 bases not matched to a gene; V was cut back by 4 bases and J by 3 bases. The CDR3 spans 14 residues. The CDR3 loop reads CASSLRTGDYEQYF. As DNA, the CDR3 is TGTGCCAGCAGCCTGAGGACAGGGGACTACGAGCAGTACTTC.

This sequence joins TRBV18 and TRBJ2-2, with TRBD2 identical over 9 bases. V was pared by 2 bases and J by 1 base, with 5 bases of the junction left unmatched. The CDR3 is 17 amino acids. Germline V gives CDR1 KGHSH, CDR2 LQKENI. The CDR3 DNA sequence: TGTGCCAGCTCACCAGGCAGCGGGGGGCGGAACACCGGGGAGCTGTTTTTT. It encodes CASSPGSGGRNTGELFF. The whole variable domain, filled in from reference TRBV18 and TRBJ2-2, reads NAGVMQNPRHLVRRRGQEARLRCSPMKGHSHVYWYRQLPEEGLKFMVYLQKENIIDESGMPKERFSAEFPKEGPSILRIQQVVRGDSAAYFCASSPGSGGRNTGELFFGEGSRLTVL.

The V call is TRBV27, the J call TRBJ1-2; 10 positions match TRBD1. Germline-derived CDR1 and CDR2 are MNHEY and SMNVEV (reference sequence). V lost 6 bases, J lost 5 bases, and 3 bases stayed unmatched. The CDR3 spans 13 residues. CDR3 nucleotide sequence: TGTGCCAGCAGACCGGGACAGGGGTATGGCTACACCTTC. Its translation is CASRPGQGYGYTF.

The V and J genes are TRBV3-1 (or the pseudogene TRBV3-2) and TRBJ1-2, with a tentative D call TRBD1 (5 bases). Per the germline V gene, CDR1 is LGHDT and CDR2 is YNNKEL (reference sequence). The CDR3 covers 14 residues. Trimming left V 3 bases short and J 8 bases short, with 16 bases between. The CDR3 DNA reads as TGTGCCAGCAGCCATGGGGCCCGTGGCAGGGGCTACACCTTC. Translation: CASSHGARGRGYTF.

The rearrangement links TRBV12-5 to TRBJ2-2; 9 nucleotides line up with TRBD1. V dropped 0 bases and J dropped 9; count of bases not matched to a gene: 5. From germline, CDR1 is LGHNT and CDR2 FRNRAP. The length of the CDR3 is 15 residues. The CDR3 sequence: CASGLVWDRDRELFF. CDR3 nucleotide sequence: TGTGCTAGTGGTTTGGTATGGGACAGGGACCGGGAGCTGTTTTTT. Drawing the rest from reference TRBV12-5 and TRBJ2-2, the complete variable domain is DARVTQTPRHKVTEMGQEVTMRCQPILGHNTVFWYRQTMMQGLELLAYFRNRAPLDDSGMPKDRFSAEMPDATLATLKIQPSEPRDSAVYFCASGLVWDRDRELFFGEGSRLTVL.

V gene TRBV29-1 combines with J gene TRBJ2-7, with 12 bases identical to TRBD1. V lost 7 bases to trimming and J lost 7 bases; unmatched junction nucleotides: 5. Per germline, CDR1 SQVTM and CDR2 ANQGSEA. This CDR3 has 12 residues. CDR3 loop: CSGGQGAGEQYF. CDR3 sequence (DNA): TGCAGCGGGGGACAGGGGGCGGGTGAGCAGTACTTC.

The DNA for the CDR3 is TGTGCCAGCACCGCGGACAGAGGAAACACCATATATTTT. This gives the protein CASTADRGNTIYF. The rearrangement joins TRBV6-6 to TRBJ1-3, with D maybe TRBD1 (6 bases). V was pared by 7 bases and J by 4 bases, with 11 bases between. The CDR3 is 13 residues long. In germline, CDR1 is MNHNY, CDR2 SVGAGI (reference sequence).

The gene calls are TRBV9 and TRBJ2-1, with 8 bases fitting TRBD2. In germline, CDR1 is SGDLS, CDR2 YYNGEE. Trimming cost V 6 bases and J 5 bases; bases outside gene matches: 10. The CDR3 has 15 amino acids. Here the CDR3 reads CASTPIGGDHNEQFF. CDR3 DNA: TGTGCCAGCACCCCGATCGGGGGGGACCACAATGAGCAGTTCTTC.

The CDR3 nucleotides are TGTGCCAGCAGTTTCGTGGAGAGTTTGGGCAATCAGCCCCAGCATTTT. As protein: CASSFVESLGNQPQHF. The chain links TRBV28 to TRBJ1-5; D is ambiguous. This CDR3 spans 16 amino acids. Trimming shortened V by 3 bases and J by 2 bases, and 14 bases separated the two germline ends. CDR1 MDHEN and CDR2 SYDVKM come from the germline V gene. Full variable domain (remainder filled in from reference TRBV28 and TRBJ1-5): DVKVTQSSRYLVKRTGEKVFLECVQDMDHENMFWYRQDPGLGLRLIYFSYDVKMKEKGDIPEGYSVSREKKERFSLILESASTNQTSMYLCASSFVESLGNQPQHFGDGTRLSIL.

This chain uses TRBV5-4 with TRBJ2-7, with 9 bases identical to TRBD1. The V gene's germline CDR1 is SGHNT and CDR2 YYREEE (reference sequence). With 0 bases clipped from V and 7 bases from J, the junction kept 5 bases outside the gene matches. This CDR3 is 14 amino acids long. CDR3 sequence reads: CASSLDRGPQEQYF. The CDR3 DNA is TGTGCCAGCAGCTTGGACAGGGGGCCACAAGAGCAGTACTTC. The full variable domain, in which reference TRBV5-4 and TRBJ2-7 provide the parts outside the CDR3, is ETGVTQSPTHLIKTRGQQVTLRCSSQSGHNTVSWYQQALGQGPQFIFQYYREEENGRGNFPPRFSGLQFPNYSSELNVNALELDDSALYLCASSLDRGPQEQYFGPGTRLTVT.

This sequence joins TRBV5-8 and TRBJ2-3; 7 nucleotides line up with TRBD1. The junction had 6 bases not matched to a gene; V was cut back by 0 bases and J by 2 bases. The CDR3 is made up of 16 amino acids. Germline V lookup: CDR1 SGHTS, CDR2 YDEGEE. The CDR3 region has the DNA TGTGCCAGCAGCTTGGCCGGGACAGAATACACAGATACGCAGTATTTT. Translating gives CASSLAGTEYTDTQYF.

The gene calls are TRBV2 and TRBJ2-1; no firm D call. The germline V and J ends were trimmed by 6 bases and 7 bases, with 13 bases remaining between them. The germline V gene encodes CDR1 SNHLY and CDR2 FYNNEI. The CDR3 loop spans 13 amino acids. As DNA, the CDR3 is TGTGCCAGCAGCTCTGGCGGTCTTAATGAGCAGTTCTTC. Encoded protein: CASSSGGLNEQFF. Based on the CDR3 plus reference TRBV2 and TRBJ2-1, the full variable domain is EPEVTQTPSHQVTQMGQEVILRCVPISNHLYFYWYRQILGQKVEFLVSFYNNEISEKSEIFDDQFSVERPDGSNFTLKIRSTKLEDSAMYFCASSSGGLNEQFFGPGTRLTVL.

The genes are TRBV6-4 and TRBJ2-2, with a weak D call TRBD2 (5 bases). With 0 bases removed from V and 6 bases from J, the gap between germline ends came to 11 bases. There are 15 residues in the CDR3. Germline V lookup: CDR1 MRHNA, CDR2 SNTAGT. In DNA form, the CDR3 reads TGTGCCAGCAGTGACTCACGGGCCGGGGCCGGGGAGCTGTTTTTT. Translation gives CASSDSRAGAGELFF.

The V gene is TRBV4-3, the J gene TRBJ1-2; TRBD1 agrees at 8 bases. Germline trimming cut 5 bases from V and 6 bases from J; bases unmatched to any gene: 8. Germline V lookup: CDR1 LGHNA, CDR2 YSLEER. The CDR3 is 14 residues long. The chain's CDR3 is CASSAGPGGDGYTF. DNA for the CDR3: TGCGCCAGCAGCGCGGGGCCAGGGGGCGATGGCTACACCTTC.

The chain combines TRBV5-8 with TRBJ2-3, with 9 bases that match TRBD2. The CDR3 spans 15 residues. CDR1 SGHTS and CDR2 YDEGEE come from the germline V gene. V dropped 0 bases and J dropped 1; count of bases not matched to a gene: 0. The CDR3 reads CASSLGLAGTDTQYF. CDR3 DNA sequence: TGTGCCAGCAGCTTGGGACTAGCGGGCACAGATACGCAGTATTTT.

The chain has TRBV6-6 and TRBJ1-1; D gene unclear. V was pared by 4 bases and J by 4 bases, with 13 bases between. This CDR3 contains 14 residues. Germline V gene data show CDR1 as MNHNY and CDR2 as SVGAGI (reference sequence). CDR3 DNA sequence: TGTGCCAGCAGTTCATGGCAGGTTGCCACTGAAGCTTTCTTT. Its translation is CASSSWQVATEAFF.

V is TRBV5-1 and J is TRBJ2-3, with TRBD1 matching over 11 bases. This CDR3 comprises 17 residues. The V and J ends lost 0 bases and 4 bases, in that order; junction bases with no gene match: 7. Germline assignment: CDR1 SGHRS and CDR2 YFSETQ. The chain's CDR3 is CASSLAGTGGYPDTQYF. The CDR3 coding sequence is TGCGCCAGCAGCTTGGCCGGGACAGGGGGTTACCCAGATACGCAGTATTTT.

The CDR3 spells CASSPRQVIGVDYTF. Written as DNA, the CDR3 is TGTGCCAGCAGCCCCCGGCAGGTCATCGGGGTTGACTACACCTTC. V usage is TRBV7-2 and J usage is TRBJ1-2; unclear D gene. CDR3 size: 15 residues. The V end lost 5 bases, the J end lost 10 bases, and 23 bases lay between the germline ends. Germline loops: CDR1 SGHTA, CDR2 FQGNSA.

The rearrangement joins TRBV5-6 to TRBJ1-2; a possible D gene is TRBD1 (5 bases). The ends were cut back, 0 bases at V and 2 bases at J, with 8 bases in the middle. The germline V gene has CDR1 SGHDT and CDR2 YYEEEE. The CDR3 is 14 residues long. The CDR3 reads CASSLGAGNYGYTF. The CDR3 DNA is TGTGCCAGCAGCTTGGGAGCAGGGAACTATGGCTACACCTTC.

This sequence joins TRBV12-3 or TRBV12-4 and TRBJ1-2; D call uncertain. V was clipped by 3 bases and J by 10 bases, with 9 bases between them. The CDR3 spans 11 residues. CDR3 DNA sequence: TGTGCCAGCAGTTTTGGCTGGTCCTACACCTTC. Protein: CASSFGWSYTF.

The gene calls are TRBV9 and TRBJ2-2; 8 bases match TRBD1. The V gene's germline CDR1 is SGDLS and CDR2 YYNGEE. V trimming: 2 bases; J trimming: 0 bases; junction bases outside the gene matches: 3. This CDR3 has 16 residues. The chain's CDR3 is CASSVGQGPNTGELFF. For the CDR3, the DNA is TGTGCCAGCAGCGTCGGACAGGGCCCGAACACCGGGGAGCTGTTTTTT.